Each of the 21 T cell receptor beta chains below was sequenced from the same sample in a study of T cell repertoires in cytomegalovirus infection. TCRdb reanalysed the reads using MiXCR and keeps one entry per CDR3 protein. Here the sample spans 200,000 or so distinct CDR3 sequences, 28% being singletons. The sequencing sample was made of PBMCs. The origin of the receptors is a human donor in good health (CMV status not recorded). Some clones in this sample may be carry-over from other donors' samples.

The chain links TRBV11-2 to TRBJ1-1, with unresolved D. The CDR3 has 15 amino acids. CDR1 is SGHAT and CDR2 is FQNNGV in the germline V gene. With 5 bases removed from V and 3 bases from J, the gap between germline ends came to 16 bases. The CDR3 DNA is TGTGCCAGCAGCCCCCCCTACTTGTGGGACACTGAAGCTTTCTTT. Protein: CASSPPYLWDTEAFF.

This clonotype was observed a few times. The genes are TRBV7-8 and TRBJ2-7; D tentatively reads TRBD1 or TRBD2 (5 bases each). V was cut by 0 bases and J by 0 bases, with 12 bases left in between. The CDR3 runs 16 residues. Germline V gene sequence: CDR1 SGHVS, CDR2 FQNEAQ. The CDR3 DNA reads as TGTGCCAGCAGCTTAGCGGGGGACGAATACTCCTACGAGCAGTACTTC. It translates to CASSLAGDEYSYEQYF. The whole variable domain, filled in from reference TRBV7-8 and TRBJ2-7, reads GAGVSQSPRYKVAKRGQDVALRCDPISGHVSLFWYQQALGQGPEFLTYFQNEAQLDKSGLPSDRFFAERPEGSVSTLKIQRTQQEDSAVYLCASSLAGDEYSYEQYFGPGTRLTVT.

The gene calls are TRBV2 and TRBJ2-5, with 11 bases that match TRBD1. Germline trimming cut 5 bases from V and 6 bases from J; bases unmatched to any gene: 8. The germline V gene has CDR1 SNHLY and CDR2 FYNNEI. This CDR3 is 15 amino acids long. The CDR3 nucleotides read TGTGCCAGCAGTCGCGGACAGGGGGCGACGAAGACCCAGTACTTC. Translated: CASSRGQGATKTQYF.

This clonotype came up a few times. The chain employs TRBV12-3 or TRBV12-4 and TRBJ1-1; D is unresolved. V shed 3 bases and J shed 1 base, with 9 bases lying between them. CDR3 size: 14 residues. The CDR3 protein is CASSFNPGNTEAFF. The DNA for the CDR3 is TGTGCCAGCAGTTTTAACCCTGGGAACACTGAAGCTTTCTTT.

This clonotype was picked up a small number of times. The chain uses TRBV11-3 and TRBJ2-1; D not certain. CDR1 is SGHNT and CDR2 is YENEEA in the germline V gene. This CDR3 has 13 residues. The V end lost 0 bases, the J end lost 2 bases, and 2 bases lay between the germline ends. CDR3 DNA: TGTGCCAGCAGCTTAGAGGCCTACAATGAGCAGTTCTTC. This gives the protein CASSLEAYNEQFF.

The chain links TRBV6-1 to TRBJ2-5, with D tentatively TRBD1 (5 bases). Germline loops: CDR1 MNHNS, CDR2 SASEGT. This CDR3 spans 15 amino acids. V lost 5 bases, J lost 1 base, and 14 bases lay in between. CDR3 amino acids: CASSFWGDGQETQYF. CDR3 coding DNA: TGTGCCAGCAGTTTTTGGGGCGACGGCCAAGAGACCCAGTACTTC.

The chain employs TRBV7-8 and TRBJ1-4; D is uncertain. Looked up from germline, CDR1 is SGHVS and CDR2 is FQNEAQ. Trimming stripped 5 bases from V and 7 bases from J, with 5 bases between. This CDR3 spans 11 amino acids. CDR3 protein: CASSVTEKLFF. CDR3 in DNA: TGTGCCAGCAGCGTCACTGAAAAACTGTTTTTT.

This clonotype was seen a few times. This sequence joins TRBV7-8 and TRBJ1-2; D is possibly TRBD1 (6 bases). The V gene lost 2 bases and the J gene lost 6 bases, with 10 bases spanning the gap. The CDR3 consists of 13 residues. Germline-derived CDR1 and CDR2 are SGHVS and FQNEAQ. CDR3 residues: CASSLRGIDGYTF. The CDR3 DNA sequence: TGTGCCAGCAGCTTAAGGGGGATAGATGGCTACACCTTC.

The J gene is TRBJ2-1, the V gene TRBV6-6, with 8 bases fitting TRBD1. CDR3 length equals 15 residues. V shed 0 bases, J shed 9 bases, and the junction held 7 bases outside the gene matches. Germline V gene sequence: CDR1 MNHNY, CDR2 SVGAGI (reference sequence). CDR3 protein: CASSYSAGGFSEQFF. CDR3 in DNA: TGTGCCAGCAGTTACTCAGCAGGGGGCTTTAGTGAGCAGTTCTTC.

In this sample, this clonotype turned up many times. This chain's CDR3 is CASSFSGTESSYEQYF. CDR3 sequence (DNA): TGTGCCAGCAGCTTCTCCGGGACAGAGAGCTCCTACGAGCAGTACTTC. This rearrangement joins TRBV7-2 to TRBJ2-7; 7 bases line up with TRBD1. V was pared by 3 bases and J by 0 bases, with 8 bases of the junction left unmatched. The CDR3 loop spans 16 amino acids. Germline loops: CDR1 SGHTA, CDR2 FQGNSA.

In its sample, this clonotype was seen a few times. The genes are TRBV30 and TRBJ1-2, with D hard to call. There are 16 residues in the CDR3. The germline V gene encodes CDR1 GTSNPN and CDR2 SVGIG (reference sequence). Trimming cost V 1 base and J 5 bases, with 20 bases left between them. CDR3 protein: CAWSDLGAPGHYGYTF. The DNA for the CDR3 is TGTGCCTGGAGTGACCTGGGCGCGCCTGGGCATTATGGCTACACCTTC.

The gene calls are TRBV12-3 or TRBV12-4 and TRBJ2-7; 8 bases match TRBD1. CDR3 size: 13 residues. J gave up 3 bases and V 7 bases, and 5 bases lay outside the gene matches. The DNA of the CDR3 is TGTGCCAGCACCGGACAGGGATTCTACGAGCAGTACTTC. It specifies CASTGQGFYEQYF.

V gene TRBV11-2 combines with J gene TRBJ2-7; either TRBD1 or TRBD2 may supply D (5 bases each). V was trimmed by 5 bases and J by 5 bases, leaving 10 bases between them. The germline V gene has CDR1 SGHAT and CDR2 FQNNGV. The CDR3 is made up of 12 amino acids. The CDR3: CASSLMGDEQYF. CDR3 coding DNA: TGTGCCAGCAGCCTTATGGGGGACGAGCAGTACTTC.

CDR3 sequence: CSARPPGVTEAFF. DNA for the CDR3: TGCAGTGCTAGACCCCCAGGGGTCACTGAAGCTTTCTTT. The chain has TRBV20-1 and TRBJ1-1; maybe TRBD1 (6 bases). With 2 bases removed from V and 4 bases from J, the gap between germline ends came to 11 bases. From germline, CDR1 is DFQATT and CDR2 SNEGSKA (reference sequence). The CDR3 totals 13 residues.

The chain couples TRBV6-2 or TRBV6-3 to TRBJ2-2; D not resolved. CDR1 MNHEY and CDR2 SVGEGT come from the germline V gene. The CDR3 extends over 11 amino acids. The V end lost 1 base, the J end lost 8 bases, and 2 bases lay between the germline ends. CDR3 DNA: TGTGCCAGCAGTTACTGGGGGGAGCTGTTTTTT. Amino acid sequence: CASSYWGELFF.

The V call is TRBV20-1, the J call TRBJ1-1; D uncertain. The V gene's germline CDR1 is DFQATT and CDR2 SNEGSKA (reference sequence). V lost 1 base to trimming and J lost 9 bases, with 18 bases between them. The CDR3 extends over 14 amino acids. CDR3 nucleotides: TGCAGTGCTAGAGCAGCGGGGTTTAGGACTAAAGCTTTCTTT. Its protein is CSARAAGFRTKAFF.

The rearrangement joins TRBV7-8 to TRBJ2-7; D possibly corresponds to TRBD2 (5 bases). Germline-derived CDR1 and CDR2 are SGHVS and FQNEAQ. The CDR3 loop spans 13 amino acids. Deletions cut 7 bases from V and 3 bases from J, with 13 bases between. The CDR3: CASTPREGYEQYF. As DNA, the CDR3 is TGTGCCAGCACCCCGAGAGAGGGCTACGAGCAGTACTTC.

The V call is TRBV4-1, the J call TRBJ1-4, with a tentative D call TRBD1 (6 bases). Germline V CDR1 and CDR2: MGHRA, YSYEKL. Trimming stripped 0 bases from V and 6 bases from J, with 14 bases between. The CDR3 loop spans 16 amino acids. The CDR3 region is CASSQETNRVYEKLFF. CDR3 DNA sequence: TGCGCCAGCAGCCAAGAAACGAACAGGGTGTATGAAAAACTGTTTTTT.

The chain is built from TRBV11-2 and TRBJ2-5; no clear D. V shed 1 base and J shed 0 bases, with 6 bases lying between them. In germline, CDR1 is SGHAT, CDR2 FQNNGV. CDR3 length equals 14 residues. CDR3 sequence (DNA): TGTGCCAGCAGCTTAGTTCAGTACCAAGAGACCCAGTACTTC. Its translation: CASSLVQYQETQYF.

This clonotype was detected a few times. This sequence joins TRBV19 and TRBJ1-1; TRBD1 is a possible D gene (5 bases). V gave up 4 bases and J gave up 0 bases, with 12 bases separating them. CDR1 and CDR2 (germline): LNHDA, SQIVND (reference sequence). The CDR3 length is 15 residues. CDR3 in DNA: TGTGCCAGTAGTAGAGGGACCGCTCTGAACACTGAAGCTTTCTTT. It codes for CASSRGTALNTEAFF.

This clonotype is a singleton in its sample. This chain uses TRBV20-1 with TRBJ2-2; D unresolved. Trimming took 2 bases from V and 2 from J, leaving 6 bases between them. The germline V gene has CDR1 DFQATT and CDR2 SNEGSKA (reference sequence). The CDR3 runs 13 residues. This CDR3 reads CSARPANTGELFF. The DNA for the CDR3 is TGCAGTGCTAGACCCGCCAACACCGGGGAGCTGTTTTTT.